This is a list of T cell receptor beta chains from one sample in a study of T cell responses to AZD1222 COVID-19 vaccine. Sequenced by immunoSEQ multiplex PCR; TCRdb stores in-frame clones only, minus some. The sample has around 65,000 clones; 81% are singletons. The source material was peripheral blood, sampled 28 days after the second AZD1222 dose. These receptors were obtained from an adult who received the AZD1222 COVID-19 vaccine. The CDR3 runs from the conserved cysteine through the conserved F or W. Fields, in order: D gene, clone size, J gene, V gene, CDR3 DNA, CDR3 protein. The D gene is left open where the match is weak. Only part of the rows carry a size: once, few, many, or a class if the clone is expanded.

D: TRBD2
size: .
J: TRBJ2-1
V: TRBV5-1
DNA: TGCGCCAGCAGCTTGGGAGGGACTAGCTCCTACAATGAGCAGTTCTTC
CDR3: CASSLGGTSSYNEQFF

D: TRBD1
size: .
J: TRBJ2-7
V: TRBV9
DNA: TGTGCCAGCAGCCAAGGACAGGGATCCTACGAGCAGTACTTC
CDR3: CASSQGQGSYEQYF

D: TRBD2
size: once
J: TRBJ2-1
V: TRBV24-1
DNA: TGTGCCACCAGTGATTTAAGGCTAGCGGGAGGGCCTGGGGGCTACAATGAGCAGTTCTTC
CDR3: CATSDLRLAGGPGGYNEQFF

D: .
size: few
J: TRBJ2-7
V: TRBV9
DNA: TGTGCCAGCAGCGTAAGGGTCCCCGGCCCCTACGAGCAGTACTTC
CDR3: CASSVRVPGPYEQYF

D: TRBD1
size: .
J: TRBJ1-5
V: TRBV6-5
DNA: TGTGCCAGCACAGGGGGCCTCAATCAGCCCCAGCATTTT
CDR3: CASTGGLNQPQHF

D: .
size: .
J: TRBJ1-6
V: TRBV7-2
DNA: TGTGCCAGCAGCTTAGCGGGTACAGGGTATTCACCCCTCCACTTT
CDR3: CASSLAGTGYSPLHF

D: TRBD2
size: .
J: TRBJ2-3
V: TRBV30
DNA: TGTGCCTGGAATAGCGGGGGGAGCACAGATACGCAGTATTTT
CDR3: CAWNSGGSTDTQYF

D: TRBD1
size: .
J: TRBJ1-2
V: TRBV6-5
DNA: TGTGCCAGCAGTCCCGGGACAGGGGGGTATTGGGGCTACACCTTC
CDR3: CASSPGTGGYWGYTF

D: .
size: .
J: TRBJ2-5
V: TRBV30
DNA: TGTGCCTGGAGTGTAATGGGGCAGGGTTCGAGAGAGACCCAGTACTTC
CDR3: CAWSVMGQGSRETQYF

D: .
size: .
J: TRBJ2-7
V: TRBV6-5
DNA: TGTGCCAGCACCTCCGGGACACTAGCCTACGAGCAGTACTTC
CDR3: CASTSGTLAYEQYF

D: TRBD1
size: once
J: TRBJ1-1
V: TRBV15
DNA: TGTGCCACCACCCTGGGACAGGGCGGCACTGAAGCTTTCTTT
CDR3: CATTLGQGGTEAFF

D: .
size: .
J: TRBJ2-1
V: TRBV11-2
DNA: TGTGCCAGCAGCATAGCAGGGAGTGAGCAGTTCTTC
CDR3: CASSIAGSEQFF

D: TRBD1
size: .
J: TRBJ2-2
V: TRBV5-1
DNA: TGCGCCAGCAGCTCACAGGGGGCCGTGAACACCGGGGAGCTGTTTTTT
CDR3: CASSSQGAVNTGELFF

D: .
size: .
J: TRBJ2-7
V: TRBV12-3/TRBV12-4
DNA: TGTGCCAGCAGTTCGAGGGGCGAGCAGTACTTC
CDR3: CASSSRGEQYF

D: TRBD1
size: .
J: TRBJ1-4
V: TRBV2
DNA: TGTGCCAGCAGTGTAGGGACAGGGGGCGGTAATGAAAAACTGTTTTTT
CDR3: CASSVGTGGGNEKLFF

D: .
size: once
J: TRBJ2-7
V: TRBV4-3
DNA: TGCGCCAGCAGCCAAGGGGCAGGGTCAACCTACGAGCAGTACTTC
CDR3: CASSQGAGSTYEQYF

D: TRBD1
size: .
J: TRBJ2-3
V: TRBV5-1
DNA: TGCGCCAGCAGCTCTACAGGGGGCGAGTCAGATACGCAGTATTTT
CDR3: CASSSTGGESDTQYF

D: .
size: .
J: TRBJ1-5
V: TRBV7-3
DNA: TGTGCCAGCAGGCCTTCCGGGACGAGCAATCAGCCCCAGCATTTT
CDR3: CASRPSGTSNQPQHF

D: .
size: .
J: TRBJ2-2
V: TRBV2
DNA: TGTGCCAGCAGTGACCCTAGCGCGAACACCGGGGAGCTGTTTTTT
CDR3: CASSDPSANTGELFF

D: .
size: .
J: TRBJ2-3
V: TRBV4-3
DNA: TGCGCCAGCAGCCAAGATCGCGGCTTCACAGATACGCAGTATTTT
CDR3: CASSQDRGFTDTQYF

D: TRBD1
size: .
J: TRBJ2-4
V: TRBV27
DNA: TGTGCCAGCAGTTTAAGGGGACAGGGGTTAAACATTCAGTACTTC
CDR3: CASSLRGQGLNIQYF

D: .
size: .
J: TRBJ1-2
V: TRBV29-1
DNA: TGCAGCGTTGAAATGCAGGGGAGCGGCTACACCTTC
CDR3: CSVEMQGSGYTF

D: .
size: .
J: TRBJ1-5
V: TRBV7-2
DNA: TGTGCCAGCAGCTTGCAGGGCGACAATCAGCCCCAGCATTTT
CDR3: CASSLQGDNQPQHF

D: TRBD2
size: .
J: TRBJ2-3
V: TRBV28
DNA: TGTGCCAGCAGCCTCCTGGTGGGACTAGCGACATACACAGATACGCAGTATTTT
CDR3: CASSLLVGLATYTDTQYF

D: .
size: .
J: TRBJ2-3
V: TRBV30
DNA: TGTGCCTGGAGTGTGGGGACAGATACGCAGTATTTT
CDR3: CAWSVGTDTQYF

D: .
size: .
J: TRBJ1-6
V: TRBV7-2
DNA: TGTGCCAGCAGCCTGAGCTCCTATAATTCACCCCTCCACTTT
CDR3: CASSLSSYNSPLHF

D: .
size: .
J: TRBJ2-2
V: TRBV20-1
DNA: TGCAGTGCTAGTAGTCTGGGACTTACGAACACCGGGGAGCTGTTTTTT
CDR3: CSASSLGLTNTGELFF

D: .
size: .
J: TRBJ1-6
V: TRBV7-9
DNA: TGTGCCAGCAGCTTAGAGGTGGCTTGGGGAGAAAATTCACCCCTCCACTTT
CDR3: CASSLEVAWGENSPLHF

D: .
size: .
J: TRBJ2-2
V: TRBV18
DNA: TGTGCCAGCTCACCACGTGACTCGATTGACACCGGGGAGCTGTTTTTT
CDR3: CASSPRDSIDTGELFF

D: TRBD1
size: .
J: TRBJ2-7
V: TRBV6-5
DNA: TGTGCCAGCAGTTACCTCCGGGACAGCCGTTTAGAGCAGTACTTC
CDR3: CASSYLRDSRLEQYF

D: .
size: .
J: TRBJ1-1
V: TRBV18
DNA: TGTGCCAGCTCACCGGTTGAAAAAACCACTGAAGCTTTCTTT
CDR3: CASSPVEKTTEAFF

D: TRBD1
size: once
J: TRBJ1-1
V: TRBV5-6
DNA: TGTGCCAGCAGCTTCCGGGACAGGGATTCGGCTTTCTTT
CDR3: CASSFRDRDSAFF

D: TRBD1
size: .
J: TRBJ1-5
V: TRBV27
DNA: TGTGCCAGCAGTTTTTCAGACAGGGAAGACAATCAGCCCCAGCATTTT
CDR3: CASSFSDREDNQPQHF

D: .
size: .
J: TRBJ1-3
V: TRBV2
DNA: TGTGCCAGCAGTGCCGCAGCCTACGCTGGAAACACCATATATTTT
CDR3: CASSAAAYAGNTIYF

D: TRBD1
size: few
J: TRBJ2-7
V: TRBV4-3
DNA: TGCGCCAGCAGCCCCGGGACAGGGACGAACGAGCAGTACTTC
CDR3: CASSPGTGTNEQYF

D: .
size: .
J: TRBJ2-3
V: TRBV12-3/TRBV12-4
DNA: TGTGCCAGCACCTCTAGCACAGATACGCAGTATTTT
CDR3: CASTSSTDTQYF

D: .
size: .
J: TRBJ2-6
V: TRBV5-6
DNA: TGTGCCAGCAGCCTTTTGCAGGGCACCTCTGGGGCCAACGTCCTGACTTTC
CDR3: CASSLLQGTSGANVLTF

D: .
size: .
J: TRBJ2-1
V: TRBV10-3
DNA: TGTGCCATCACTACCGACAGACTGAGCTCCTACAATGAGCAGTTCTTC
CDR3: CAITTDRLSSYNEQFF

D: .
size: .
J: TRBJ1-5
V: TRBV7-2
DNA: TGTGCCAGCAGCCTAATGCGGGGTGGCCAGCCCCAGCATTTT
CDR3: CASSLMRGGQPQHF

D: .
size: .
J: TRBJ2-1
V: TRBV4-1
DNA: TGCGCCAGCAGCCAAGGAAGGTTGACGGGAGTCGCCTACAATGAGCAGTTCTTC
CDR3: CASSQGRLTGVAYNEQFF

D: .
size: once
J: TRBJ1-3
V: TRBV5-1
DNA: TGCGCCAGCAGCTGGGGCACGTGGAGGGACACCATATATTTT
CDR3: CASSWGTWRDTIYF

D: TRBD2
size: .
J: TRBJ2-1
V: TRBV19
DNA: TGTGCCAGTAGTCCTCAGGGGACTAGCACTGAGCAGTTCTTC
CDR3: CASSPQGTSTEQFF

D: TRBD1
size: .
J: TRBJ2-1
V: TRBV4-2
DNA: TGTGCCAGCAGCCCGGCGACAGGGGGCCTTTACAATGAGCAGTTCTTC
CDR3: CASSPATGGLYNEQFF

D: .
size: once
J: TRBJ2-7
V: TRBV5-6
DNA: TGTGCCAGCAGCTTTGTTGCCAGGGAGCAGTACTTC
CDR3: CASSFVAREQYF

D: TRBD1
size: .
J: TRBJ1-1
V: TRBV4-3
DNA: TGCGCCAGCAGCCAAGAAGCAGGGGGGAACACTGAAGCTTTCTTT
CDR3: CASSQEAGGNTEAFF

D: .
size: few
J: TRBJ2-1
V: TRBV5-4
DNA: TGTGCCAGCAGCCTTCCCGGACAGGGCGGGGGGTTCTTC
CDR3: CASSLPGQGGGFF

D: .
size: .
J: TRBJ1-1
V: TRBV5-1
DNA: TGCGCCAGCAGCCTACCGTCTCCGGCTGAAGCTTTCTTT
CDR3: CASSLPSPAEAFF

D: .
size: .
J: TRBJ2-7
V: TRBV19
DNA: TGTGCCAGTAGTACTCCCCCGGGGAGGCGATCCTACGAGCAGTACTTC
CDR3: CASSTPPGRRSYEQYF

D: TRBD2
size: .
J: TRBJ2-5
V: TRBV7-6
DNA: TGTGCCAGCACCGGGGGGGGTGCTATGGGAGAGACCCAGTACTTC
CDR3: CASTGGGAMGETQYF

D: TRBD2
size: few
J: TRBJ2-1
V: TRBV28
DNA: TGTGCCAGCAGTTCACGGACTAGCGGGAGGGCCATCTCGAATGAGCAGTTCTTC
CDR3: CASSSRTSGRAISNEQFF